This entry describes one T cell receptor beta chain. Its antigen is still unknown. Germline V gene data show CDR1 as KGHSH and CDR2 as LQKENI. Trimming took 3 bases from V and 2 from J; bases not matched to a gene: 5. The CDR3 totals 16 residues. The record originates from a study of T-cell memory formation after mild COVID-19. Study-wide context: Clusters of TCRs were largely donor specific. Overall study results and limits: Whether second-wave clones peaking at day 37 were SARS-CoV-2 specific went unconfirmed.

One entry per CDR3 protein, called by TCRdb with MiXCR from the 5' RACE reads. The data contain 170,000 or so distinct CDR3 sequences, roughly 28% of them seen just once; the ten biggest clones take up approximately 12%. The TCR sequence derives from an adult woman who had mild COVID-19 (a few samples of this study predate the infection). Cell type and time point are not known. The sequenced sample was PBMCs or a T cell subset sorted from them (not recorded which). V and J are TRBV18 and TRBJ2-3, with 10 bases matching TRBD2. The CDR3 DNA is TGTGCCAGCTCACCCCAGCGGGGGGGCCACACAGATACGCAGTATTTT. Residues: CASSPQRGGHTDTQYF. The full variable domain, with the rest looked up from reference TRBV18 and TRBJ2-3, is NAGVMQNPRHLVRRRGQEARLRCSPMKGHSHVYWYRQLPEEGLKFMVYLQKENIIDESGMPKERFSAEFPKEGPSILRIQQVVRGDSAAYFCASSPQRGGHTDTQYFGPGTRLTVL.